This T cell receptor beta chain originates from a study of Tregs in tolerant kidney transplant recipients. TCRdb's copy holds only in-frame clones and misses some; the assay was immunoSEQ multiplex PCR. Of more than 60,000 clones listed, 70% to 90% are singletons. Per germline, CDR1 SGHVS and CDR2 FQNEAQ. This CDR3 has 15 residues. The junction had 9 bases not matched to a gene; V was cut back by 7 bases and J by 2 bases. Specimen: Tregs from blood, collected before the transplant. This clonotype originated in a human donor who received a combined kidney and bone marrow transplant. V and J are TRBV7-8 and TRBJ2-7, with TRBD1 matching over 9 bases. This chain's CDR3 is CASNNRDRATYEQYF. The CDR3 region has the DNA TGTGCCAGCAATAACCGGGACAGGGCAACCTACGAGCAGTACTTC.